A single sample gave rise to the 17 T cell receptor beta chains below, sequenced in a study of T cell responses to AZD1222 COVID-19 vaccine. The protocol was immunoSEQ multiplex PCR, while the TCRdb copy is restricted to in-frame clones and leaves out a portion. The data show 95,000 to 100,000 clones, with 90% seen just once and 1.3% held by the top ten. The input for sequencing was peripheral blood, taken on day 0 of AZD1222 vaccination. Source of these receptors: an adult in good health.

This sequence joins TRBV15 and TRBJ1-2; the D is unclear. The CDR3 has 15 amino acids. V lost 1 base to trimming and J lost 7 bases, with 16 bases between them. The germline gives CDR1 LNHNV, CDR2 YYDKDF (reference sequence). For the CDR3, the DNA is TGTGCCACCAGCAGAGGCCGACCCGGGTATACTGGCTACACCTTC. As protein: CATSRGRPGYTGYTF.

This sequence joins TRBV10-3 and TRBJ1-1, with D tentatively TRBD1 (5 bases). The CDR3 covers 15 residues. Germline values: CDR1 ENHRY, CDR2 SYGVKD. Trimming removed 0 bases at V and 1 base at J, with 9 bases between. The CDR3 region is CAISESTASNTEAFF. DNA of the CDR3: TGTGCCATCAGTGAGTCGACAGCTTCGAACACTGAAGCTTTCTTT.

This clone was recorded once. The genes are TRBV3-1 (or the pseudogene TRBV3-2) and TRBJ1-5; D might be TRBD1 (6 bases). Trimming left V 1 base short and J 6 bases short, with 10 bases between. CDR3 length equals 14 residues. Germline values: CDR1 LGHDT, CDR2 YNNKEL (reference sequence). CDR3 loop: CASSQAGAIQPQHF. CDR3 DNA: TGTGCCAGCAGCCAAGCGGGGGCGATTCAGCCCCAGCATTTT.

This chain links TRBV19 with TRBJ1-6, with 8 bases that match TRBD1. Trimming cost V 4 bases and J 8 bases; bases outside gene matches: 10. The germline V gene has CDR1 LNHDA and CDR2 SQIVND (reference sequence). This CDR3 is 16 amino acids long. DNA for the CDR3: TGTGCCAGTAGTAATCGACAGGGGACCAGGGATTCACCCCTCCACTTT. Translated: CASSNRQGTRDSPLHF.

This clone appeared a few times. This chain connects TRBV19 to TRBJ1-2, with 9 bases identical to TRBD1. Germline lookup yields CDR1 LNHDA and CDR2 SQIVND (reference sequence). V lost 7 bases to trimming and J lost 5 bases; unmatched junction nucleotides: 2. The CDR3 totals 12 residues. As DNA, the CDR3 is TGTGCCAGTATTGGGACAGGGTATGGCTACACCTTC. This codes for CASIGTGYGYTF. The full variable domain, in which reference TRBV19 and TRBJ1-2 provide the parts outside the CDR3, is DGGITQSPKYLFRKEGQNVTLSCEQNLNHDAMYWYRQDPGQGLRLIYYSQIVNDFQKGDIAEGYSVSREKKESFPLTVTSAQKNPTAFYLCASIGTGYGYTFGSGTRLTVV.

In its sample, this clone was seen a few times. The CDR3 is CATNWGGSGTEAFF. The CDR3 DNA sequence: TGTGCCACTAATTGGGGAGGGAGTGGCACTGAAGCTTTCTTT. The chain uses TRBV19 and TRBJ1-1; no definite D call. With 10 bases removed from V and 4 bases from J, the gap between germline ends came to 19 bases. The germline V gene encodes CDR1 LNHDA and CDR2 SQIVND (reference sequence). This CDR3 region has 14 residues.

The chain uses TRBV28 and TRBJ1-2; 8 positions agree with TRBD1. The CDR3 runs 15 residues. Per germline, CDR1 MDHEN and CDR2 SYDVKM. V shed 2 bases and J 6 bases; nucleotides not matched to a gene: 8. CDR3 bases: TGTGCCAGCAGTTTAACAGGGGGATTACCCGATGGCTACACCTTC. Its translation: CASSLTGGLPDGYTF.

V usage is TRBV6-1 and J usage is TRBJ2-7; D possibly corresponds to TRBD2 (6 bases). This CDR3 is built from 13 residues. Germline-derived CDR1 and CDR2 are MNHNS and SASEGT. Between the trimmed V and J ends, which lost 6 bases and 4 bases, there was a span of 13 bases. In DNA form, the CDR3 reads TGTGCCAGCAGGCCCCTCGGGGGTTACGAGCAGTACTTC. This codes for CASRPLGGYEQYF.

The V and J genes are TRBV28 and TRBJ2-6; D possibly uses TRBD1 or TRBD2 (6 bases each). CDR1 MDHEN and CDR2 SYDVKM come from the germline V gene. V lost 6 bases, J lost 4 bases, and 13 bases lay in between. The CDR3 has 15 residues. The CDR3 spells CASSTGGAGANVLTF. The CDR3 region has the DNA TGTGCCAGCAGCACCGGGGGCGCCGGGGCCAACGTCCTGACTTTC.

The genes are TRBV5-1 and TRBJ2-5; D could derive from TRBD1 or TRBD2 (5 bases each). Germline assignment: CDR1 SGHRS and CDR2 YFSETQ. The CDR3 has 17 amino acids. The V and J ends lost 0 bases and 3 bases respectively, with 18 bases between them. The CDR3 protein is CASSLGLQGRGEETQYF. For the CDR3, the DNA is TGCGCCAGCAGCTTGGGGTTGCAGGGAAGGGGAGAAGAGACCCAGTACTTC.

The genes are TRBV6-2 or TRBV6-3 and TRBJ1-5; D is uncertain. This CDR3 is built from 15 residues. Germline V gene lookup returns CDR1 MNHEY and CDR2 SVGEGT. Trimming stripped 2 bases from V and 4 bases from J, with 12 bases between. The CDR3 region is CASSYPTAENQPQHF. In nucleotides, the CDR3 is TGTGCCAGCAGTTACCCGACCGCAGAAAATCAGCCCCAGCATTTT.

The CDR3 DNA sequence: TGTGCCTGGAGTGTATCCAGTTCTGGAAACACCATATATTTT. Translation gives CAWSVSSSGNTIYF. V and J are TRBV30 and TRBJ1-3; the D is unclear. The germline CDR1 and CDR2 sequences are GTSNPN and SVGIG (reference sequence). The V and J ends lost 0 bases and 1 base respectively, with 7 bases between them. There are 14 residues in the CDR3.

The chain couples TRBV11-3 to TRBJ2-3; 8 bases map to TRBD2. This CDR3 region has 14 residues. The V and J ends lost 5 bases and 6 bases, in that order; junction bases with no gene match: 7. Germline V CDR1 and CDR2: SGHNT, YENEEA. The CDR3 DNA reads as TGTGCCAGCAGCGCGGGACTAGTTTATGATACGCAGTATTTT. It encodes CASSAGLVYDTQYF.

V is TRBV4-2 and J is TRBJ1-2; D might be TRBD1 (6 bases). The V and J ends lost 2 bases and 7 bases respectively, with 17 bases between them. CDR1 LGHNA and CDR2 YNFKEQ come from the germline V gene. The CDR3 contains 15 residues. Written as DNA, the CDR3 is TGTGCCAGCAGCCAATCGGGGACAACAAAGGGTGGCTACACCTTC. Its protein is CASSQSGTTKGGYTF.

The CDR3 sequence: CATSRTGQNTGELFF. DNA for the CDR3: TGTGCCACCAGCAGAACGGGACAAAACACCGGGGAGCTGTTTTTT. The rearrangement links TRBV15 to TRBJ2-2; perhaps TRBD1 as D (6 bases). V was clipped by 2 bases and J by 2 bases, with 9 bases between them. Looked up from germline, CDR1 is LNHNV and CDR2 is YYDKDF (reference sequence). CDR3 length: 15 residues.

DNA of the CDR3: TGTGCCAGCAGCTTAGCGTCCGAGGGATGGGAGCAGTTCTTC. Its translation: CASSLASEGWEQFF. The genes are TRBV7-9 and TRBJ2-1, with a weak D call TRBD2 (5 bases). V lost 0 bases to trimming and J lost 10 bases, with 13 bases between them. Germline-derived CDR1 and CDR2 are SEHNR and FQNEAQ (reference sequence). The CDR3 extends over 14 amino acids.

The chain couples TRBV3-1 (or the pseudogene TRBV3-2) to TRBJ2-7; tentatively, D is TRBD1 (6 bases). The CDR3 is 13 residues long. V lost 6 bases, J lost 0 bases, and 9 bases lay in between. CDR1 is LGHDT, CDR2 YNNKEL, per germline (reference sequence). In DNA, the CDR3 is TGTGCCAGCAGGGGGACACCCTCCTACGAGCAGTACTTC. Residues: CASRGTPSYEQYF.